This T cell receptor (beta chain) derives from a study of T cell changes during pregnancy in multiple sclerosis. V lost 0 bases and J lost 3, with 8 bases in between. Germline V CDR1 and CDR2: SGHRS, YFSETQ. This CDR3 has 14 amino acids. Measured with immunoSEQ multiplex PCR; TCRdb has only the in-frame clones, and not every one. Seen here are approximately 130,000 clones, about 95% observed once, and the top ten hold roughly 0.45%. The input for sequencing was peripheral blood, taken after pregnancy. This TCR derives from a female donor with multiple sclerosis, enrolled in a pregnancy study. The V call is TRBV5-1, the J call TRBJ2-3; D not certain. CDR3 loop: CASSLEAGTDTQYF. In DNA form, the CDR3 reads TGCGCCAGCAGCTTGGAAGCAGGAACAGATACGCAGTATTTT. Variable domain in full (rest from reference TRBV5-1 and TRBJ2-3): KAGVTQTPRYLIKTRGQQVTLSCSPISGHRSVSWYQQTPGQGLQFLFEYFSETQRNKGNFPGRFSGRQFSNSRSEMNVSTLELGDSALYLCASSLEAGTDTQYFGPGTRLTVL.